The 19 T cell receptor beta chains listed next were all sequenced from one sample in a study of Ad26.COV2.S vaccination and SARS-CoV-2 variants (dated by TCRdb to the early 2020s). The label giving this sample's treatment or condition can be read as: over 15 received Ad26.COV2.S at low or high dose, single or two shots; about 5 received placebo; per-sample allocation not given. Repertoires of vaccine and placebo recipients were sequenced from samples taken on day 63 after the first injection. The library was produced with the immunoSEQ multiplex PCR assay. Sourced from immuneACCESS, this table was stored by TCRdb with only in-frame sequences that have V and J called. A share of the clones is absent; for the studies checked, an unresolved V gene accounts for under half, and the remainder has no known explanation. Across this sample there are around 370,000 clones, with roughly 84% seen only once. The ten largest clonotypes hold 3% to 4% of the sample.

The sequenced sample was peripheral blood, obtained in a trial of Ad26.COV2.S vaccine versus placebo. These receptors originate from a person aged 18-65 years who received the Ad26.COV2.S COVID-19 vaccine or a placebo.

The chain employs TRBV30 and TRBJ2-2; no firm D call. V was cut by 0 bases and J by 2 bases, with 10 bases left in between. There are 15 residues in the CDR3. Per germline, CDR1 GTSNPN and CDR2 SVGIG (reference sequence). The CDR3 nucleotides read TGTGCCTGGAGTGTAGGGCCTATCAACACCGGGGAGCTGTTTTTT. Amino acid sequence: CAWSVGPINTGELFF.

V usage is TRBV27 and J usage is TRBJ2-7; D possibly corresponds to TRBD2 (5 bases). V lost 6 bases and J 2 bases, leaving 20 bases between the germline ends. The length of the CDR3 is 16 residues. The germline V gene has CDR1 MNHEY and CDR2 SMNVEV (reference sequence). The CDR3 DNA reads as TGTGCCAGCAGCCTCCTCGGGGAGTCGGATCCCTACGAGCAGTACTTC. As protein: CASSLLGESDPYEQYF.

This clone appeared a few times. V usage is TRBV6-5 and J usage is TRBJ2-1; 7 bases are a match to TRBD2. CDR3 size: 14 residues. After removal of 7 bases from V and 4 bases from J, the junction contained 7 bases not matched to a gene. Germline V CDR1 and CDR2: MNHEY, SVGAGI. CDR3 DNA: TGTGCCAGCACCGGCGGGGGACCGTACAATGAGCAGTTCTTC. Residues: CASTGGGPYNEQFF.

CDR3 amino acids: CASSLGTGPREQYF. DNA for the CDR3: TGTGCCAGCAGCTTAGGAACAGGCCCGCGGGAGCAGTACTTC. The gene calls are TRBV7-2 and TRBJ2-7, with D maybe TRBD1 (5 bases). The CDR3 consists of 14 residues. Germline V gene lookup returns CDR1 SGHTA and CDR2 FQGNSA. Trimming took 1 base from V and 7 from J, leaving 14 bases between them. The entire variable domain, with the rest obtained from reference TRBV7-2 and TRBJ2-7, is as follows: GAGVSQSPSNKVTEKGKDVELRCDPISGHTALYWYRQSLGQGLEFLIYFQGNSAPDKSGLPSDRFSAERTGGSVSTLTIQRTQQEDSAVYLCASSLGTGPREQYFGPGTRLTVT.

This CDR3 is CASSLRGGANTGELFF. The CDR3 DNA reads TGTGCCAGCAGCTTACGGGGCGGGGCTAACACCGGGGAGCTGTTTTTT. The chain employs TRBV11-2 and TRBJ2-2; a possible D gene is TRBD2 (6 bases). Germline CDR1 SGHAT, CDR2 FQNNGV. This CDR3 has 16 residues. V was shortened by 2 bases and J by 2 bases, with 12 bases between the two germline ends.

The rearrangement joins TRBV27 to TRBJ2-2, with D possibly being TRBD1 (6 bases). V was clipped by 5 bases and J by 4 bases, with 14 bases between them. CDR1 MNHEY and CDR2 SMNVEV come from the germline V gene (reference sequence). The CDR3 runs to 15 residues. CDR3 loop: CASSNSAGVTGELFF. The CDR3 DNA follows: TGTGCCAGCAGTAATTCGGCAGGGGTCACCGGGGAGCTGTTTTTT.

The CDR3 spells CASSQEHRASYEQYF. The CDR3 nucleotides are TGCGCCAGCAGCCAAGAACATAGGGCCTCCTACGAGCAGTACTTC. This chain joins TRBV4-3 and TRBJ2-7; D gene ambiguous. V was trimmed by 0 bases and J by 0 bases, leaving 9 bases between them. Germline lookup yields CDR1 LGHNA and CDR2 YSLEER. The CDR3 sequence is 15 residues long.

This clone appeared a single time. The chain uses TRBV7-2 and TRBJ2-3, with TRBD2 matching over 9 bases. This CDR3 is 17 amino acids long. V was pared by 5 bases and J by 0 bases, with 9 bases of the junction left unmatched. Germline values: CDR1 SGHTA, CDR2 FQGNSA. This CDR3 is CASSPGVGLASTDTQYF. In DNA, the CDR3 is TGTGCCAGCAGCCCGGGGGTCGGACTAGCGAGCACAGATACGCAGTATTTT. The whole variable domain, filled in from reference TRBV7-2 and TRBJ2-3, reads GAGVSQSPSNKVTEKGKDVELRCDPISGHTALYWYRQSLGQGLEFLIYFQGNSAPDKSGLPSDRFSAERTGGSVSTLTIQRTQQEDSAVYLCASSPGVGLASTDTQYFGPGTRLTVL.

This clone has a single count. The rearrangement joins TRBV5-1 to TRBJ2-1, with 7 bases lining up with TRBD2. CDR3 length: 14 residues. V lost 0 bases, J lost 8 bases, and 5 bases stayed unmatched. Per the germline V gene, CDR1 is SGHRS and CDR2 is YFSETQ. The CDR3 here is CASSLGLAGDEQFF. The CDR3 bases are TGCGCCAGCAGCTTGGGACTAGCTGGAGATGAGCAGTTCTTC.

V usage is TRBV5-1 and J usage is TRBJ2-1; D is unresolved. V lost 2 bases and J 0 bases, leaving 9 bases between the germline ends. This CDR3 comprises 15 residues. The V gene's germline CDR1 is SGHRS and CDR2 YFSETQ. The CDR3 protein is CASSFRSDSYNEQFF. The DNA of the CDR3 is TGCGCCAGCAGCTTTAGAAGCGACTCCTACAATGAGCAGTTCTTC. The whole variable domain, filled in from reference TRBV5-1 and TRBJ2-1, reads KAGVTQTPRYLIKTRGQQVTLSCSPISGHRSVSWYQQTPGQGLQFLFEYFSETQRNKGNFPGRFSGRQFSNSRSEMNVSTLELGDSALYLCASSFRSDSYNEQFFGPGTRLTVL.

The J gene is TRBJ2-7, the V gene TRBV28; TRBD1 might be the D (5 bases). This CDR3 region has 14 residues. The V and J ends lost 1 base and 0 bases respectively, with 7 bases between them. CDR1 and CDR2 from the germline V gene are MDHEN and SYDVKM. This chain's CDR3 is CASSLYQGSYEQYF. CDR3 nucleotide sequence: TGTGCCAGCAGTTTATACCAGGGCTCCTACGAGCAGTACTTC.

This chain joins TRBV25-1 and TRBJ2-2, with D perhaps assigned TRBD1 or TRBD2 (5 bases each). From germline, CDR1 is MGHDK and CDR2 SYGVNS. Trimming pared 2 bases from V and 3 bases from J, leaving 13 bases between. CDR3 length: 16 amino acids. The CDR3 sequence: CASSEAPLGDTGELFF. CDR3 coding DNA: TGTGCCAGCAGTGAAGCGCCCCTGGGGGACACCGGGGAGCTGTTTTTT.

The CDR3 sequence is CASTPLAGGSTDTQYF. CDR3 in DNA: TGTGCCAGCACCCCCCTAGCGGGGGGTAGCACAGATACGCAGTATTTT. The chain joins TRBV2 to TRBJ2-3; 11 bases map to TRBD2. V shed 7 bases and J 0 bases; nucleotides not matched to a gene: 6. Germline assignment: CDR1 SNHLY and CDR2 FYNNEI. This CDR3 is built from 16 residues.

In this sample, this clone turned up a few times. The rearrangement uses TRBV7-8 and TRBJ1-3; the D is unclear. V shed 5 bases and J shed 0 bases, with 17 bases lying between them. CDR3 length: 17 amino acids. Germline V gene data show CDR1 as SGHVS and CDR2 as FQNEAQ. This chain's CDR3 is CASSISGRLLSGNTIYF. The CDR3 DNA is TGTGCCAGCAGCATCAGTGGGCGGCTACTCTCTGGAAACACCATATATTTT.

This rearrangement joins TRBV3-1 (or the pseudogene TRBV3-2) to TRBJ2-5, with D unresolved. The germline V and J ends were trimmed by 0 bases and 5 bases, with 16 bases remaining between them. From germline, CDR1 is LGHDT and CDR2 YNNKEL (reference sequence). The CDR3 covers 16 residues. The CDR3 reads CASSQDPPLAAETQYF. CDR3 in DNA: TGTGCCAGCAGCCAAGATCCCCCCTTGGCGGCCGAGACCCAGTACTTC.

The chain employs TRBV9 and TRBJ1-5, with no clear D. Germline-derived CDR1 and CDR2 are SGDLS and YYNGEE. The CDR3 contains 14 residues. The V and J ends lost 3 bases and 7 bases respectively, with 14 bases between them. CDR3 sequence: CASSDDRAGQPQHF. Here the CDR3 DNA reads TGTGCCAGCAGCGACGACCGGGCCGGCCAGCCCCAGCATTTT.

The chain employs TRBV4-3 and TRBJ1-1, with D unclear. The germline V gene encodes CDR1 LGHNA and CDR2 YSLEER. V was pared by 0 bases and J by 1 base, with 12 bases between. The length of the CDR3 is 16 residues. The DNA of the CDR3 is TGCGCCAGCAGCCAAGATCTTTGGTTGGCGAACACTGAAGCTTTCTTT. Amino acids: CASSQDLWLANTEAFF.

CDR3 nucleotide sequence: TGTGCCAGCAGTTACAGCTCTTTGGGAGTAGGCACTGAAGCTTTCTTT. This gives the protein CASSYSSLGVGTEAFF. The chain employs TRBV6-6 and TRBJ1-1; D remains unclear. The CDR3 loop spans 16 amino acids. Trimming took off 2 bases at V and 4 bases at J, with 17 bases between the two ends. Per the germline V gene, CDR1 is MNHNY and CDR2 is SVGAGI (reference sequence).

The chain combines TRBV7-8 with TRBJ1-2; 7 bases map to TRBD1. Germline V gene lookup returns CDR1 SGHVS and CDR2 FQNEAQ. J gave up 1 base and V 6 bases, and 14 bases lay outside the gene matches. CDR3 size: 17 residues. The DNA of the CDR3 is TGTGCCAGCAGTTTAACCGGGACAGCCTCATTTAACTATGGCTACACCTTC. Translation: CASSLTGTASFNYGYTF.